The clone carrying this TCR beta chain was seen more than once but under ten times. Antigen: not known. This entry comes from a study of shared clonotypes between healthy human individuals. Study-wide findings and caveats: Investigators expected sequencing depth to affect clonotype sharing among donors.

Only in-frame clones appear in the TCRdb table, and some are missing; sequencing was by immunoSEQ multiplex PCR. In the table there are approximately 500,000 clones, about 80% of which are singletons. Germline V gene data show CDR1 as KGHSH and CDR2 as LQKENI. V was shortened by 4 bases and J by 1 base, with 10 bases between the two germline ends. The CDR3 consists of 14 residues. The material sequenced was PBMCs. V and J are TRBV18 and TRBJ1-1; D uncertain. This TCR came from a woman between 35 and 50 years old in good health. Some clones in this sample may be carry-over from other donors' samples. CDR3 residues: CASSLNTQNTEAFF. The DNA of the CDR3 is TGTGCCAGCTCACTTAACACACAGAACACTGAAGCTTTCTTT.